This T cell receptor (beta chain) was identified during a study of T cell responses to AZD1222 COVID-19 vaccine. The study, taken as a whole, reports: The study found Spike-specific TCR breadth and depth rose after two AZD1222 doses. Clonal diversity was possibly underestimated, and white British individuals and females predominated among donors. The peak T cell response came first, and repertoires were sampled only after it.

Some clones are missing from TCRdb's copy, which holds only in-frame ones; the method was immunoSEQ multiplex PCR. The sample consists of around 140,000 clones, more than 85% of them appearing once. Comments on this clone: Its antigen is not identified.

In germline, CDR1 is SEHNR, CDR2 FQNEAQ (reference sequence). The length of the CDR3 is 13 residues. J gave up 2 bases and V 8 bases, and 0 bases lay outside the gene matches. The sequenced sample was peripheral blood, obtained 28 days after the second AZD1222 dose. The V gene is TRBV7-9, the J gene TRBJ1-4, with TRBD1 matching 9 bases. This receptor was identified in an adult who received the AZD1222 COVID-19 vaccine. DNA of the CDR3: TGTGCCAGCGGACAGGGGACTAATGAAAAACTGTTTTTT. Translation: CASGQGTNEKLFF.